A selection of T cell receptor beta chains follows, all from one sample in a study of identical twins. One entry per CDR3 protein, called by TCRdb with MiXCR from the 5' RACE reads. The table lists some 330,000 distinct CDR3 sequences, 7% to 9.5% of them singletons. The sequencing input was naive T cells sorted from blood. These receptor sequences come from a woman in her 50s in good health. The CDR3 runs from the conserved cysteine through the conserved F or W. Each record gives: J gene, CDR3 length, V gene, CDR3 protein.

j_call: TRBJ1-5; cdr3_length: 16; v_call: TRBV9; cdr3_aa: CASSVDAGGIDQPQHF
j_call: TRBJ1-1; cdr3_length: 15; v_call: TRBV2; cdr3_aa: CASSDWELRNTEAFF
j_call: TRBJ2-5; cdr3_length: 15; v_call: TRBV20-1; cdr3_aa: CSAAGTTGDQETQYF
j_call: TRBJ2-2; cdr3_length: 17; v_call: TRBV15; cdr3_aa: CATSRESPGLVTGELFF
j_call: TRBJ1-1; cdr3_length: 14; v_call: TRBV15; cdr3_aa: CATSRGVGWTEAFF
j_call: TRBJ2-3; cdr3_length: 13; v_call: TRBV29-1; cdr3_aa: CSVGQGAADTQYF
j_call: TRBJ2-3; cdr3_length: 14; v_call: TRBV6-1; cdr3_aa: CASSVQGARDTQYF
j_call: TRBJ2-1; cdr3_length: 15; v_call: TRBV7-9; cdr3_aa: CASSLPGGAYNEQFF
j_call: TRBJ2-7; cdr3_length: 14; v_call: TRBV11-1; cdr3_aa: CASSDGQGYYEQYF
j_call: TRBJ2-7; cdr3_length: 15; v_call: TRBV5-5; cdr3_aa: CASSLAGLYPYEQYF
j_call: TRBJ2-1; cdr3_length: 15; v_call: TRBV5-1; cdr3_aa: CASSTTSPLVNEQFF
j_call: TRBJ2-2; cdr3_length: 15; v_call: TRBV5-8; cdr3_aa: CASSHRDSPTGELFF
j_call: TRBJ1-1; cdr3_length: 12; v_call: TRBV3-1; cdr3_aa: CASRSSGARAFF
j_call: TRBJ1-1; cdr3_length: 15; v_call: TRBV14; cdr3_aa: CASSHRDRLNTEAFF
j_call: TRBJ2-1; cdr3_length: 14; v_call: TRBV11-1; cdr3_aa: CASSLEPGWHEQFF
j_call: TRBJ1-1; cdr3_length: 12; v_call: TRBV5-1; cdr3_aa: CASGEGPTEAFF
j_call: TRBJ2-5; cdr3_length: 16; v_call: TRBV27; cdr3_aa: CASSPLTGVGQETQYF
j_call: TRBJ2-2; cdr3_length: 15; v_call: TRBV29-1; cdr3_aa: CSVGQGNPFGGELFF
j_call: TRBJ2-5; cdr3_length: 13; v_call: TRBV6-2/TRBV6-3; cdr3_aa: CASKGDGGETQYF
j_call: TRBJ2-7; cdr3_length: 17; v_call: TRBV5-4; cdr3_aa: CASSAGTGGYTDYEQYF
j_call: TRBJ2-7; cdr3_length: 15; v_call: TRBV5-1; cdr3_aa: CASRFGTGETYEQYF
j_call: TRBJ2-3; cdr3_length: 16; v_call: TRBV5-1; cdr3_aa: CASSPQQGFGTDTQYF
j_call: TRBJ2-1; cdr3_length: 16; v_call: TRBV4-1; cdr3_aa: CASSQVIQGAWNEQFF
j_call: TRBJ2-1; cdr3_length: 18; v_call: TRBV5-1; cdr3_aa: CASSLAYGGRAFDNEQFF
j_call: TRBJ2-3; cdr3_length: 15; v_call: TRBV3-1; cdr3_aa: CASSQELRHTDTQYF
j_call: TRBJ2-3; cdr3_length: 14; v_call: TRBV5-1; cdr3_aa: CASTLGRNTDTQYF
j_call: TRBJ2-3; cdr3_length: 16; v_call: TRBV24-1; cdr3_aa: CATSDLGTRGSDTQYF
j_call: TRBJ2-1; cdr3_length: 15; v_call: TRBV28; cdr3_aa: CASSSRGWVHNEQFF
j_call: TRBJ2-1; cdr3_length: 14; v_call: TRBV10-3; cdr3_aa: CAIFSGRTDNEQFF
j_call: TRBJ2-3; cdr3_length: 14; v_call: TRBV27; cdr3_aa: CASRLAGASDTQYF
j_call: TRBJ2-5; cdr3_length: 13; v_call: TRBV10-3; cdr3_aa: CAISESPTETQYF
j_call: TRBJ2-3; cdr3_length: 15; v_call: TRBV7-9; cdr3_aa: CASSLFWSSTDTQYF
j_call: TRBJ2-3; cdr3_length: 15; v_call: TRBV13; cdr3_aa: CASSLKTAVTDTQYF
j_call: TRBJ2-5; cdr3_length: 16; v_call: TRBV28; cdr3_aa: CASRPALTGGRETQYF
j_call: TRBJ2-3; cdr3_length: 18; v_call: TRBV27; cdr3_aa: CASSLTSISGPLTDTQYF
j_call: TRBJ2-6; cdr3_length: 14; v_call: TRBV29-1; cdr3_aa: CSAEIVPGANVLTF
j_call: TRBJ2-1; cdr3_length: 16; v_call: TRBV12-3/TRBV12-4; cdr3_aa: CASSPLTPGLPNEQFF
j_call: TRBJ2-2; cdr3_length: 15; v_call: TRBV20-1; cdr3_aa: CSARPRGPNTGELFF
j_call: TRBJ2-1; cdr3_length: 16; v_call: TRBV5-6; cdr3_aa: CASSPRFLRSYNEQFF
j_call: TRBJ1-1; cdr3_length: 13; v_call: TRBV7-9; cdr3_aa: CASSLPGYTEAFF
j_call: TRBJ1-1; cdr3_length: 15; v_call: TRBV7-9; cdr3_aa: CASSYDRGANTEAFF
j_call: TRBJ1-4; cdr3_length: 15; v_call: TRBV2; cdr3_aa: CASSEGTANNEKLFF
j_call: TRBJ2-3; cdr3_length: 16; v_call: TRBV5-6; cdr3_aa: CASSSIADRVDDTQYF
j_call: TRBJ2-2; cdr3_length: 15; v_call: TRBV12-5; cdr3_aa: CASGPPVGDTWELFF
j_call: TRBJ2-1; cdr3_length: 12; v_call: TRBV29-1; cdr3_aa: CSVERNGHEQFF
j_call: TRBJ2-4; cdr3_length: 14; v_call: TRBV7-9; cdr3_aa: CASSLVPAKNIQYF
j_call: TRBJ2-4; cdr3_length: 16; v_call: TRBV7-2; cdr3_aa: CASSSWQGVAKNIQYF
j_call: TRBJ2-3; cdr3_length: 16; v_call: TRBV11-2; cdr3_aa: CASSLGQREWTDTQYF
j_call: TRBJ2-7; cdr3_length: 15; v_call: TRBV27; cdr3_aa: CASRTFLAGAYEQYF
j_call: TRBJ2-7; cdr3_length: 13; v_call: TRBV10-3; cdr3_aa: CAIQRDGNYEQYF
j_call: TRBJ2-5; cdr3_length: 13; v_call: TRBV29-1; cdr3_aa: CSVGAGGPETQYF
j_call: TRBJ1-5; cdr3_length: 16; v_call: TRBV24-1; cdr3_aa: CATSDYLAGARQPQHF
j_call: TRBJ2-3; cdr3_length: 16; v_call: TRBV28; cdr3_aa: CASSFVGGAPPDTQYF
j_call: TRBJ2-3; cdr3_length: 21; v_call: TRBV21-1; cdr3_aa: CASSKARRGQGRTASTDTQYF
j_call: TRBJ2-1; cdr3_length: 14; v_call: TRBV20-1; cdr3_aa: CSARETLRWVEQFF